The T cell receptor beta chain described here comes from a study of cytomegalovirus exposure and HLA in healthy donors. General observations from the study: Analyzed later, most CMV-associated TCR beta chains appeared HLA-restricted. A later analysis showed that HLA-associated TCR beta chains had undergone more clonal expansion than equally common others. Another analysis was done later, and it associated 15,000 or so TCR beta sequences with HLA alleles at 0.05 false discovery rate.

The V gene lost 6 bases and the J gene lost 3 bases, with 14 bases spanning the gap. The CDR3 runs to 15 residues. CDR1 and CDR2 (germline): MNHEY, SVGAGI. This clone has a handful of counts. The antigen remains undetermined. The PCR used 60 Vbeta and 13 Jbeta primers. Produced via immunoSEQ multiplex PCR; TCRdb's table is partial and in-frame only. The table lists 160,000 or so clones, more than 70% of them singletons. The chain joins TRBV6-5 to TRBJ2-2; a possible D gene is TRBD2 (6 bases). The source is a man between 25 and 39 years old in good health and CMV-seronegative. Sequenced: PBMCs. The CDR3 DNA is TGTGCCAGCAGCCGCGCGTGGGAGGACACCGGGGAGCTGTTTTTT. This translates into CASSRAWEDTGELFF.